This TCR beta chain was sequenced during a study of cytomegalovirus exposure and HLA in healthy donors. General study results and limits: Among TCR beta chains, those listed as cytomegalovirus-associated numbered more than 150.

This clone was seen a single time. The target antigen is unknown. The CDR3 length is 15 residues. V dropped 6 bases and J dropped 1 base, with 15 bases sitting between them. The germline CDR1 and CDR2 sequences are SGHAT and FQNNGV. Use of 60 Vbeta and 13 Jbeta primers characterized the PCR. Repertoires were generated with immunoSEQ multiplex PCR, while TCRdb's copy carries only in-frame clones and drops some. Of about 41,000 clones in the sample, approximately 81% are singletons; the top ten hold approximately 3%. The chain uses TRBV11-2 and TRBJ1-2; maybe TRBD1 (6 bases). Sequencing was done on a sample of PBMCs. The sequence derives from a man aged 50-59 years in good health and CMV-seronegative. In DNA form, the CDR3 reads TGTGCCAGCAGGTTGGGGGGGGCGCGTAACTATGGCTACACCTTC. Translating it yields CASRLGGARNYGYTF. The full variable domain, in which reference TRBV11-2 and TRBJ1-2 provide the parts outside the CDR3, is EAGVAQSPRYKIIEKRQSVAFWCNPISGHATLYWYQQILGQGPKLLIQFQNNGVVDDSQLPKDRFSAERLKGVDSTLKIQPAKLEDSAVYLCASRLGGARNYGYTFGSGTRLTVV.